Given below is one T cell receptor (beta chain) in context. Antigen unknown. This entry is derived from a study of blood T cells in healthy people across ages. Whole-study results and caveats: The study regarded diversity estimates from one million T cells as underestimates. Changes seen in expanded clonotypes were possibly confounded by donor CMV status left unknown.

Each individual donor underwent a draw of ten milliliters of peripheral blood. A minimum of 7 million PBMCs was isolated per sample. Trimming pared 3 bases from V and 4 bases from J, leaving 13 bases between. The CDR3 has 14 amino acids. Per germline, CDR1 MNHEY and CDR2 SMNVEV (reference sequence). The use of a sample-barcoded 5' primer and a J-beta primer mix characterized a second PCR of 7 to 11 cycles. TCRdb re-analysed the 5' RACE reads in MiXCR, keeping a single row per CDR3 protein. Among 1.5 million to 2 million distinct CDR3 sequences, about two fifths were seen once, and the ten largest hold approximately 22%.

Sequencing input: blood. V usage is TRBV27 and J usage is TRBJ2-7; possibly TRBD2 for D (5 bases). The origin of this receptor is a human donor in good health. CDR3 sequence reads: CASSFSLSGYEQYF. Here the CDR3 DNA reads TGTGCCAGCAGTTTTTCCCTGAGCGGATACGAGCAGTACTTC.